These 7 T cell receptor beta chains share one sample of origin, sequenced in a study of shared clonotypes between healthy human individuals. Assay used: immunoSEQ multiplex PCR; TCRdb lists only in-frame clones, some missing. The sample consists of around 2,000,000 clones, 85% to 95% of them appearing once. Source material: naive CD4+ T cells sorted from blood. The subset is: CD45RA+ positively selected. The source of these receptors is a man younger than 35 in good health.

As for this clone: At one boundary the junction diverges from the germline segment, which might be a read error. This chain joins TRBV7-9 and TRBJ1-4, with no clear D. Germline CDR1 is SEHNR and CDR2 is FQNEAQ (reference sequence). The CDR3 covers 14 residues. The CDR3 here is CASSLLSLGAALLF. In nucleotides, the CDR3 is TGTGCCAGCAGCTTGTTATCTTTGGGTGCCGCCCTTCTTTTT.

Points on this clone: Other nucleotide sequences in the sample specify the same CDR3. The chain joins TRBV5-1 to TRBJ2-7; no clear D gene. The germline V and J ends were trimmed by 1 base and 0 bases, with 8 bases remaining between them. The CDR3 runs 14 residues. CDR1 is SGHRS and CDR2 is YFSETQ in the germline V gene. Here the CDR3 DNA reads TGCGCCAGCAGCTTGTGGACGGGCTCCTACGAGCAGTACTTC. Its translation is CASSLWTGSYEQYF.

This chain joins TRBV7-9 and TRBJ2-5; TRBD2 matches at 10 bases. V was pared by 5 bases and J by 5 bases, with 11 bases of the junction left unmatched. This CDR3 has 16 residues. Per the germline V gene, CDR1 is SEHNR and CDR2 is FQNEAQ (reference sequence). The CDR3 DNA sequence: TGTGCCAGCAGCCTTGCGGCTAGCGGGAGTACGGAGACCCAGTACTTC. Residues: CASSLAASGSTETQYF.

V is TRBV27 and J is TRBJ1-1; D ambiguous. The CDR3 loop spans 13 amino acids. Germline CDR1 reads MNHEY; CDR2 reads SMNVEV (reference sequence). Between the trimmed V and J ends, which lost 6 bases and 0 bases, there was a span of 8 bases. Written as DNA, the CDR3 is TGTGCCAGCAGCCTTAACTTGAACACTGAAGCTTTCTTT. Protein sequence: CASSLNLNTEAFF.

In DNA form, the CDR3 reads TGTGCCACCGAAACAGGCTCCTCTGGAAACACCATATATTTT. Its protein product is CATETGSSGNTIYF. The gene calls are TRBV28 and TRBJ1-3; a possible D gene is TRBD1 (5 bases). This CDR3 contains 14 residues. The V and J ends lost 10 bases and 0 bases respectively, with 13 bases between them. Germline V gene sequence: CDR1 MDHEN, CDR2 SYDVKM. The entire variable domain, with the rest obtained from reference TRBV28 and TRBJ1-3, is as follows: DVKVTQSSRYLVKRTGEKVFLECVQDMDHENMFWYRQDPGLGLRLIYFSYDVKMKEKGDIPEGYSVSREKKERFSLILESASTNQTSMYLCATETGSSGNTIYFGEGSWLTVV.

The J gene is TRBJ2-2, the V gene TRBV6-6, with D possibly TRBD1 on 5 matching bases. The CDR3 is made up of 14 amino acids. In germline, CDR1 is MNHNY, CDR2 SVGAGI (reference sequence). Trimming took 2 bases from V and 5 from J, leaving 9 bases between them. The CDR3 DNA sequence: TGTGCCAGCAGTTACCGGCAGGGTACCGGGGAGCTGTTTTTT. As protein: CASSYRQGTGELFF.

The chain links TRBV27 to TRBJ1-2; no clear D. V was pared by 2 bases and J by 4 bases, with 11 bases between. CDR3 size: 14 residues. Looked up from germline, CDR1 is MNHEY and CDR2 is SMNVEV (reference sequence). CDR3 amino acids: CASSLKDLGYGYTF. The CDR3, as DNA: TGTGCCAGCAGTTTAAAGGACCTAGGCTATGGCTACACCTTC.